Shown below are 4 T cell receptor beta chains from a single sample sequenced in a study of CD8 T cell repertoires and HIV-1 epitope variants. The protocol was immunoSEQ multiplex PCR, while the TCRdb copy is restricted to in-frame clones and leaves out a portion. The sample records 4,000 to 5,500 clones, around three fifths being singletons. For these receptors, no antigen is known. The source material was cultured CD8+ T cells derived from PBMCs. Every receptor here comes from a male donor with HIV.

The CDR3: CASSLAAGPENEQYF. CDR3 in DNA: TGTGCCAGCAGCTTAGCGGCGGGGCCGGAGAACGAGCAGTACTTC. V and J are TRBV13 and TRBJ2-7; D might be TRBD2 (6 bases). Germline lookup yields CDR1 PRHDT and CDR2 FYEKMQ (reference sequence). This CDR3 contains 15 residues. The germline V and J ends were trimmed by 1 base and 5 bases, with 15 bases remaining between them.

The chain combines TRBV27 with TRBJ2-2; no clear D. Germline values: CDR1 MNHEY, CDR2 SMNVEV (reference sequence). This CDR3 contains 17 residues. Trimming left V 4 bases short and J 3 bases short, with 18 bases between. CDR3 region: CASSSKGTTAYTGELFF. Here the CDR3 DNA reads TGTGCCAGCAGTTCGAAAGGCACAACAGCATACACCGGGGAGCTGTTTTTT.

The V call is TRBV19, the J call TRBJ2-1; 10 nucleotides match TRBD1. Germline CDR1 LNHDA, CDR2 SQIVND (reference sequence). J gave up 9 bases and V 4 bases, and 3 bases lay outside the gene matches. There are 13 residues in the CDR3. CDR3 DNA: TGTGCCAGTAGTACGGACAGGGGGGGTGAGCAGTTCTTC. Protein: CASSTDRGGEQFF. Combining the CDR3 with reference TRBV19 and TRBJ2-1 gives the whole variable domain DGGITQSPKYLFRKEGQNVTLSCEQNLNHDAMYWYRQDPGQGLRLIYYSQIVNDFQKGDIAEGYSVSREKKESFPLTVTSAQKNPTAFYLCASSTDRGGEQFFGPGTRLTVL.

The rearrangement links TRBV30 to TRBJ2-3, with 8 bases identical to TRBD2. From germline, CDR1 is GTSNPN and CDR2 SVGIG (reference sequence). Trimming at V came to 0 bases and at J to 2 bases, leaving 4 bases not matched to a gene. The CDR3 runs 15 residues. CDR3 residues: CAWSVQGLVTDTQYF. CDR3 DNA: TGTGCCTGGAGTGTACAGGGACTAGTCACAGATACGCAGTATTTT.